These 2 T cell receptor beta chains were all obtained from the same sample, sequenced in a study of cytomegalovirus exposure and HLA in healthy donors. Researchers ran the PCR with 60 Vbeta and 13 Jbeta primers. The method was immunoSEQ multiplex PCR; TCRdb's version includes in-frame clones alone and lacks a portion of them. In the table there are about 150,000 clones, around 75% of which are singletons. Sequencing was done on a sample of PBMCs. The source of these receptors is a woman aged 40 to 55 in good health and CMV-seronegative.

V gene TRBV6-1 combines with J gene TRBJ2-6; tentative D call: TRBD1 (5 bases). The CDR3 covers 18 residues. V gave up 2 bases and J gave up 2 bases, with 16 bases separating them. CDR1 is MNHNS and CDR2 is SASEGT in the germline V gene. The CDR3: CASSEWGRSTTGANVLTF. CDR3 nucleotide sequence: TGTGCCAGCAGTGAATGGGGCAGGAGTACAACTGGGGCCAACGTCCTGACTTTC.

The chain recombines TRBV9 with TRBJ2-1; D is unclear. Germline lookup yields CDR1 SGDLS and CDR2 YYNGEE. Deletions cut 4 bases from V and 3 bases from J, with 11 bases between. The CDR3 runs to 14 residues. The CDR3 loop is CASSYAPSYNEQFF. The CDR3 nucleotides read TGTGCCAGCAGCTATGCTCCCAGCTACAATGAGCAGTTCTTC.